The clone carrying this T cell receptor (beta chain) was observed a single time. The antigen is unknown. This sample is part of a study of T cell responses to AZD1222 COVID-19 vaccine. Whole-study context: Combined were second doses at about 4 or about 12 weeks.

In germline, CDR1 is MDHEN, CDR2 SYDVKM. Trimming cost V 11 bases and J 4 bases; bases outside gene matches: 6. The CDR3 extends over 14 amino acids. Study-level results: The reported proportion of spike-specific TCRs targeting unmutated variant regions was nearly half. There were mostly white British donors and more females than males, and clonal diversity was possibly underestimated.

Produced via immunoSEQ multiplex PCR; TCRdb's table is partial and in-frame only. The sample lists just under 95,000 clones, approximately 90% occurring once. The sample was peripheral blood, taken on day 0 of AZD1222 vaccination. The chain carries TRBV28 and TRBJ2-3; 13 nucleotides match TRBD2. The TCR originated in an adult in good health. The chain's CDR3 is CAGSGLAGPDTQYF. The CDR3 DNA follows: TGTGCCGGCTCGGGACTAGCGGGGCCAGATACGCAGTATTTT.